The 5 T cell receptor beta chains listed next were all sequenced from one sample in a study of beta chain features in type 1 diabetes (dated by TCRdb to about 2018). For these receptors, no antigen is known. The paper's findings and limits, for the study overall: Type 1 diabetes patients showed a moderate but significant shortening of TCRB CDR3 length in all four CD4+ subsets.

Library prep was done by the immunoSEQ multiplex PCR assay. The entire amount of isolated RNA was reverse transcribed using the High Capacity cDNA Reverse Transcription Kit, so the sequenced TCRB transcripts were expressed ones. Drawn from immuneACCESS, this table holds only the in-frame rearrangements with V and J called that TCRdb kept. Clones are partly lost; checked studies trace under half to an unresolved V gene and leave the rest unexplained. The table for this sample lists roughly 240,000 clones; 24% of them were counted only once. The ten most abundant clones make up around 0.011% of the sample. What was sequenced was naive CD4+ T cells from blood. The sample's cell subset or site label is to be understood as: true naive CD4+ T cells. These receptor sequences come from a woman in her twenties or thirties with type 1 diabetes.

The gene calls are TRBV7-9 and TRBJ1-2; D call uncertain. V was clipped by 2 bases and J by 0 bases, with 13 bases between them. In germline, CDR1 is SEHNR, CDR2 FQNEAQ (reference sequence). The CDR3 totals 16 residues. The CDR3 DNA reads as TGTGCCAGCAGCTTATTCAGTTTGGACTCTAACTATGGCTACACCTTC. Its protein is CASSLFSLDSNYGYTF.

This clone was recorded once. The rearrangement uses TRBV5-6 and TRBJ2-5; D call uncertain. The germline V gene has CDR1 SGHDT and CDR2 YYEEEE. Trimming removed 2 bases at V and 5 bases at J, with 16 bases between. The CDR3 consists of 15 residues. CDR3 bases: TGTGCCAGCAGCTTTGCCGGCCAGGCAGGCGAGACCCAGTACTTC. Its translation: CASSFAGQAGETQYF.

V gene TRBV18 combines with J gene TRBJ2-3; 9 bases are a match to TRBD2. CDR1 is KGHSH, CDR2 LQKENI, per germline. The CDR3 consists of 15 residues. Trimming cost V 3 bases and J 1 base; bases outside gene matches: 2. The CDR3 bases are TGTGCCAGCTCACCTAGCGGGAGTGGCACAGATACGCAGTATTTT. This translates into CASSPSGSGTDTQYF.

In this sample, this clone turned up a few times. The rearrangement links TRBV7-8 to TRBJ1-1; 7 nucleotides match TRBD1. Germline CDR1 and CDR2: SGHVS and FQNEAQ. Trimming at V came to 9 bases and at J to 0 bases, leaving 16 bases not matched to a gene. This CDR3 comprises 17 residues. The CDR3 sequence: CASGVQGIPSMNTEAFF. CDR3 DNA: TGTGCCAGTGGGGTACAGGGGATACCCTCGATGAACACTGAAGCTTTCTTT. The full variable domain, rest sourced from reference TRBV7-8 and TRBJ1-1, is GAGVSQSPRYKVAKRGQDVALRCDPISGHVSLFWYQQALGQGPEFLTYFQNEAQLDKSGLPSDRFFAERPEGSVSTLKIQRTQQEDSAVYLCASGVQGIPSMNTEAFFGQGTRLTVV.

In its sample, this clone was seen a few times. The chain is built from TRBV18 and TRBJ2-3; D possibly corresponds to TRBD2 (5 bases). Looked up from germline, CDR1 is KGHSH and CDR2 is LQKENI. The CDR3 is 16 residues long. Trimming cost V 0 bases and J 3 bases, with 13 bases left between them. CDR3 residues: CASSPPKSTSTDTQYF. The CDR3 nucleotides are TGTGCCAGCTCACCACCAAAGAGTACTAGTACAGATACGCAGTATTTT.